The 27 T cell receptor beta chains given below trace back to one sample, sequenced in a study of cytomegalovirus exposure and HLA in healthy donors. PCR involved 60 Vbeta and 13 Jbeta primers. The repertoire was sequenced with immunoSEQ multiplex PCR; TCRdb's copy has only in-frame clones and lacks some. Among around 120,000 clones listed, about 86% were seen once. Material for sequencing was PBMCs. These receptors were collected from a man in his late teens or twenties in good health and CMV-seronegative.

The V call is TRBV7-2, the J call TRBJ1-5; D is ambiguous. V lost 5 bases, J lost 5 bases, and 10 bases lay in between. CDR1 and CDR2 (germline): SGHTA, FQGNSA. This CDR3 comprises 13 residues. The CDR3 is CASSPTGDQPQHF. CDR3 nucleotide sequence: TGTGCCAGCAGCCCAACCGGAGATCAGCCCCAGCATTTT.

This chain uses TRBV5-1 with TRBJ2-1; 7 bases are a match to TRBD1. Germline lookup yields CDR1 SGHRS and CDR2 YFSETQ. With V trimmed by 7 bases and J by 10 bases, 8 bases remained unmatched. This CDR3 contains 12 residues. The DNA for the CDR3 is TGCGCCAGCGGGACAGAGATAGTAGAGCAGTTCTTC. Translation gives CASGTEIVEQFF.

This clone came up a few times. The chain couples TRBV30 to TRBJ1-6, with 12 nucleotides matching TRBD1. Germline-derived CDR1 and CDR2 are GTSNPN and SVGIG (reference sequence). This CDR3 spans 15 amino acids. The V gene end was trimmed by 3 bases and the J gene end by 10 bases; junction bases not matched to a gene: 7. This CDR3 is CAWSTGQGAWSPLHF. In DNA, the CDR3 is TGTGCCTGGAGCACGGGACAGGGGGCATGGTCACCCCTCCACTTT.

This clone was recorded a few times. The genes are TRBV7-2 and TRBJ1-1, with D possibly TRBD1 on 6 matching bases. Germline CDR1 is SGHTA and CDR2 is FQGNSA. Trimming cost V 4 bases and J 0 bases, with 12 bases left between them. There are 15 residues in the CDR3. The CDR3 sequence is CASSWDIYMNTEAFF. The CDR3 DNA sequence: TGTGCCAGCAGCTGGGACATCTACATGAACACTGAAGCTTTCTTT.

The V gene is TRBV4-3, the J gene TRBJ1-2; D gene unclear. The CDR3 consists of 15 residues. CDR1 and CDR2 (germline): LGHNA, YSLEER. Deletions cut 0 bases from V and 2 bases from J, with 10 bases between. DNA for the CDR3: TGCGCCAGCAGCCAAGATTGGAGTATGAACTATGGCTACACCTTC. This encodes CASSQDWSMNYGYTF.

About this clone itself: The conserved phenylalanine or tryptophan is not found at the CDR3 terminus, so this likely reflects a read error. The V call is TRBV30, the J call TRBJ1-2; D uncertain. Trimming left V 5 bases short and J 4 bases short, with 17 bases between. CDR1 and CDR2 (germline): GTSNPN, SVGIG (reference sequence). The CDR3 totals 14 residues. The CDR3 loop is CAWGSGPSLYGYTL. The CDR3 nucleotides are TGTGCCTGGGGGTCGGGTCCCTCACTCTATGGCTACACCCTC.

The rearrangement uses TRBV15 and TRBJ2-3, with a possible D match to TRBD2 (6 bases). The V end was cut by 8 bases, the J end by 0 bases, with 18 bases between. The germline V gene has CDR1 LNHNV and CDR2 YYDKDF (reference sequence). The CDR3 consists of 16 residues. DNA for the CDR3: TGTGCCACCCAATCGCACTACGGGACTAGCACAGATACGCAGTATTTT. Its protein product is CATQSHYGTSTDTQYF.

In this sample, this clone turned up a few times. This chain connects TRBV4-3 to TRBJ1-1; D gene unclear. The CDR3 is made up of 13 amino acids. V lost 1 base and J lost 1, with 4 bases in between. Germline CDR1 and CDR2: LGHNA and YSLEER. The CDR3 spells CASSQAGNTEAFF. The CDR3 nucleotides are TGCGCCAGCAGCCAAGCCGGGAACACTGAAGCTTTCTTT.

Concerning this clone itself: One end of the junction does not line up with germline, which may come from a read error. The DNA for the CDR3 is TGTGCCAGCAGGAGGGATGTCCAGTTTGACTTT. Translated, it gives CASRRDVQFDF. The V call is TRBV6-1, the J call TRBJ1-6; no reliable D call. Germline CDR1 is MNHNS and CDR2 is SASEGT. The CDR3 is 11 amino acids.

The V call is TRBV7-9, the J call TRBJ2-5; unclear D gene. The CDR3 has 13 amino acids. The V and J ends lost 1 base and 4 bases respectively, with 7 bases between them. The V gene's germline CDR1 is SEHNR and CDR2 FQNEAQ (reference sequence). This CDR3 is CASSLGRGETQYF. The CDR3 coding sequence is TGTGCCAGCAGCTTAGGGAGAGGAGAGACCCAGTACTTC.

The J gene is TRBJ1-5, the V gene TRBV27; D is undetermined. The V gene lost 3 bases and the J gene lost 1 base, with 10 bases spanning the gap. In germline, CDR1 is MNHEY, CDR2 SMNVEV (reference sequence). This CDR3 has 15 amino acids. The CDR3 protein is CASSFIGSSNQPQHF. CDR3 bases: TGTGCCAGCAGTTTCATAGGGAGCAGCAATCAGCCCCAGCATTTT.

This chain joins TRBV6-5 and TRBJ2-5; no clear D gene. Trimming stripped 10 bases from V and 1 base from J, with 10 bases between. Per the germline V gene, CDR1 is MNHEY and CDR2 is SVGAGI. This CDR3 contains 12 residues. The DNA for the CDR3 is TGTGCCACTTCAGGTTCCCAAGAGACCCAGTACTTC. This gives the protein CATSGSQETQYF.

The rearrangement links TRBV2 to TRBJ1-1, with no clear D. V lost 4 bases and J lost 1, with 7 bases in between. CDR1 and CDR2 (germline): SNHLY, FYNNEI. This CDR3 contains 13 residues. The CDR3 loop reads CASSVLENTEAFF. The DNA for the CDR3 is TGTGCCAGCAGTGTTCTAGAGAACACTGAAGCTTTCTTT.

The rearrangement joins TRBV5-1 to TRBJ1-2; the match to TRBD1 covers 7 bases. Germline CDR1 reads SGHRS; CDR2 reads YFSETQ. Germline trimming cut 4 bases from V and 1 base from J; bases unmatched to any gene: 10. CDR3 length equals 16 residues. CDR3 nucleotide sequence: TGCGCCAGCAGCCCGACCGGGACAGCTATTAACTATGGCTACACCTTC. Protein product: CASSPTGTAINYGYTF.

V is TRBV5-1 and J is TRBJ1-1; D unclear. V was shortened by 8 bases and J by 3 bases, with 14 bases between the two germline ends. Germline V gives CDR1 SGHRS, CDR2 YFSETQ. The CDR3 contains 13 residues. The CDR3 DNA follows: TGCGCCAGTAGCCTTACCCCGGACACTGAAGCTTTCTTT. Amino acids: CASSLTPDTEAFF.

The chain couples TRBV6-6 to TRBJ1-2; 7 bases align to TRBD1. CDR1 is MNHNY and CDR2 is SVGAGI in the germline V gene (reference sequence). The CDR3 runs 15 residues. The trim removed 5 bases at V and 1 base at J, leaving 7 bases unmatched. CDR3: CASSKQGKVNYGYTF. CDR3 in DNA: TGTGCCAGCAGTAAACAGGGGAAGGTTAACTATGGCTACACCTTC.

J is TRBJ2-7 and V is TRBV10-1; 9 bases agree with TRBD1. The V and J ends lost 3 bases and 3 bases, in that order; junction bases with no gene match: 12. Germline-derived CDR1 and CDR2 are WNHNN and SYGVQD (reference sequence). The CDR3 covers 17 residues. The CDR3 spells CASSDRQGGSSHYEQYF. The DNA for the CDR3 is TGCGCCAGCAGTGATCGACAGGGGGGTAGTTCGCACTACGAGCAGTACTTC.

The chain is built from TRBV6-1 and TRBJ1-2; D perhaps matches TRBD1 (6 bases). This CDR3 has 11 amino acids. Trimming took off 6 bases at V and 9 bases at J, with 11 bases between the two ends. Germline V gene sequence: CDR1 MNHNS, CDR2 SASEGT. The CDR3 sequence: CASSPQGSYTF. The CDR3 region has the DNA TGTGCCAGCAGCCCACAGGGAAGCTACACCTTC.

CDR3 bases: TGCGCCAGCAGCTCCAATGGACAGGGATGGGCCCAAGAGACCCAGTACTTC. Translating it yields CASSSNGQGWAQETQYF. The V gene is TRBV5-1, the J gene TRBJ2-5; 8 nucleotides align to TRBD1. The V and J ends lost 3 bases and 1 base, in that order; junction bases with no gene match: 11. Germline V gene sequence: CDR1 SGHRS, CDR2 YFSETQ. CDR3 size: 17 residues. The full variable domain, rest sourced from reference TRBV5-1 and TRBJ2-5, is KAGVTQTPRYLIKTRGQQVTLSCSPISGHRSVSWYQQTPGQGLQFLFEYFSETQRNKGNFPGRFSGRQFSNSRSEMNVSTLELGDSALYLCASSSNGQGWAQETQYFGPGTRLLVL.

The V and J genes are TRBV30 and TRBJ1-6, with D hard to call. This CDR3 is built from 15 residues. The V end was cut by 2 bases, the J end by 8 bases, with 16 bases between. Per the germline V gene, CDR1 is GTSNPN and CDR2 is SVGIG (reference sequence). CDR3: CAWSNEGMMDSPLHF. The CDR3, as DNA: TGTGCCTGGAGTAATGAGGGCATGATGGATTCACCCCTCCACTTT.

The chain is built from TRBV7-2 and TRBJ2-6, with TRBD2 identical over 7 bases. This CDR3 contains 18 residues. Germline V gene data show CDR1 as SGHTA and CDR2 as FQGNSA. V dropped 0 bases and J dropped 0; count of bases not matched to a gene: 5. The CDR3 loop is CASSLAGGGASGANVLTF. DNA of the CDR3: TGTGCCAGCAGCTTAGCGGGCGGGGGAGCCTCTGGGGCCAACGTCCTGACTTTC.

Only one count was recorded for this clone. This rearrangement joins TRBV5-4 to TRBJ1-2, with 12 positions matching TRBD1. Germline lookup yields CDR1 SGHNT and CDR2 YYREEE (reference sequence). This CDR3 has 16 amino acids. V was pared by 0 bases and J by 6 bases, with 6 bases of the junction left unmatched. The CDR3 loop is CASSLEWDRGQDGYTF. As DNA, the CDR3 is TGTGCCAGCAGCTTGGAGTGGGACAGGGGGCAGGATGGCTACACCTTC. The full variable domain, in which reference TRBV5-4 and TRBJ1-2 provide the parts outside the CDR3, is ETGVTQSPTHLIKTRGQQVTLRCSSQSGHNTVSWYQQALGQGPQFIFQYYREEENGRGNFPPRFSGLQFPNYSSELNVNALELDDSALYLCASSLEWDRGQDGYTFGSGTRLTVV.

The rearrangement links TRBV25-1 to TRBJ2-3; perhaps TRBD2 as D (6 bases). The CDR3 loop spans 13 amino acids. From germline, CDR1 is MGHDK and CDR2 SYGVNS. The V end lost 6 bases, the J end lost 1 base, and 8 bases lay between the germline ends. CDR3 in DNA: TGTGCCAGCAGCAGACTAGGCACAGATACGCAGTATTTT. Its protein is CASSRLGTDTQYF.

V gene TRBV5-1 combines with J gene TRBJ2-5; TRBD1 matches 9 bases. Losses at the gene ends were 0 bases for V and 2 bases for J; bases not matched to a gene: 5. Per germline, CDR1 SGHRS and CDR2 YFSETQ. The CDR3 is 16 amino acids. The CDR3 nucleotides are TGCGCCAGCAGCTTGGGGGACAGGGTGGGTCAAGAGACCCAGTACTTC. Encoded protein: CASSLGDRVGQETQYF.

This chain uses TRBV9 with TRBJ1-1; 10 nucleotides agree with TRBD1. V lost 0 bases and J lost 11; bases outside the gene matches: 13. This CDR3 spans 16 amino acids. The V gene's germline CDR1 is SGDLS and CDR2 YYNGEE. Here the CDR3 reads CASSVGVGQGVLGAFF. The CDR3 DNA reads TGTGCCAGCAGCGTAGGGGTCGGACAGGGGGTTCTTGGGGCTTTCTTT.

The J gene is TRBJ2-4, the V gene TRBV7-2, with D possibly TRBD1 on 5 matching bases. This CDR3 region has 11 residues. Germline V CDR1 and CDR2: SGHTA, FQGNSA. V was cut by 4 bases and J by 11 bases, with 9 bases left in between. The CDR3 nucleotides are TGTGCCAGCAGCTCACTGACAGTTCAGTACTTC. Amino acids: CASSSLTVQYF.

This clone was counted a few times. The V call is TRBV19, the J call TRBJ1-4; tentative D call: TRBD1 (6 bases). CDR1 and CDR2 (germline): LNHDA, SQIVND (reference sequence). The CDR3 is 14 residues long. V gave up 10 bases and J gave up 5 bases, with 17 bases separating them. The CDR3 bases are TGTGCCACCAGAAAGACAGGCGGGAATGAAAAACTGTTTTTT. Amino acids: CATRKTGGNEKLFF.